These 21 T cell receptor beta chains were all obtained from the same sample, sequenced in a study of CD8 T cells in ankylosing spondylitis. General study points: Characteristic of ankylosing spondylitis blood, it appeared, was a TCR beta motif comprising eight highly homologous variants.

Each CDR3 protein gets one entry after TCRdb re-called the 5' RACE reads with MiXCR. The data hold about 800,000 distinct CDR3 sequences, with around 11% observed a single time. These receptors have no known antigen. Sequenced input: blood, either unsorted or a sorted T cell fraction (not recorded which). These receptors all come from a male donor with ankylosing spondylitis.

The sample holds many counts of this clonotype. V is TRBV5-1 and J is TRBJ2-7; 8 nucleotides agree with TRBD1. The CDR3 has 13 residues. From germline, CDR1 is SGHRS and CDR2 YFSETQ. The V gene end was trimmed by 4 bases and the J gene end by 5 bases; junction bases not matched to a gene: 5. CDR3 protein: CASSRTGSHEQYF. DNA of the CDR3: TGCGCCAGCAGCCGGACAGGGTCCCACGAGCAGTACTTC.

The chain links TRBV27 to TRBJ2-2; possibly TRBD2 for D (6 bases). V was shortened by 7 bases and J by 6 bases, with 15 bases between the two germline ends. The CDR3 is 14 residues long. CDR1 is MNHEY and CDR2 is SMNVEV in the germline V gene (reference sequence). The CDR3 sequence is CASMGATGAGELFF. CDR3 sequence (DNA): TGTGCCAGCATGGGAGCGACGGGAGCCGGGGAGCTGTTTTTT.

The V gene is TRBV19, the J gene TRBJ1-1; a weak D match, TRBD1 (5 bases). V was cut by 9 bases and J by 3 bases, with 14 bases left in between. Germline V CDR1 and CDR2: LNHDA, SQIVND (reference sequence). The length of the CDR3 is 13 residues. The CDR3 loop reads CASRSRVDTEAFF. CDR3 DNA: TGTGCCAGCAGATCCAGGGTTGACACTGAAGCTTTCTTT.

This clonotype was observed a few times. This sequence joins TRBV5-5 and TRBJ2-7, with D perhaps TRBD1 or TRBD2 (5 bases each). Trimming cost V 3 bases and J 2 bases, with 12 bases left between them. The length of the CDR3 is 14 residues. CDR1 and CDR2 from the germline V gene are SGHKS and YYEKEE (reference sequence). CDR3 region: CASSSQRGPYEQYF. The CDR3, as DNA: TGTGCCAGCAGCTCCCAGAGGGGCCCCTACGAGCAGTACTTC.

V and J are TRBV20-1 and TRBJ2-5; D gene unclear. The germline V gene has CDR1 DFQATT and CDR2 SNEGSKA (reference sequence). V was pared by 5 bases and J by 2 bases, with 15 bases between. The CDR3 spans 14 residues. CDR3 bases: TGCAGTGCTCAAGGGCCAGGATCTCAAGAGACCCAGTACTTC. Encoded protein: CSAQGPGSQETQYF.

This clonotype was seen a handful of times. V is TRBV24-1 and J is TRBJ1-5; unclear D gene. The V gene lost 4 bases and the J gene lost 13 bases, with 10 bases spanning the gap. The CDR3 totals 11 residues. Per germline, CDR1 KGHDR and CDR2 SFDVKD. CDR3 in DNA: TGTGCCACCAGTGAGGTCGGTCTTCAGCATTTT. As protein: CATSEVGLQHF.

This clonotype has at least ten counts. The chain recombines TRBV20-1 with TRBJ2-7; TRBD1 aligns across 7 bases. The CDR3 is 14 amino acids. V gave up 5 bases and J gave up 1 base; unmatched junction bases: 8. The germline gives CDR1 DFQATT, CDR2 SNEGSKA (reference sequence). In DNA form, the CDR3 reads TGCAGTGCTCAGGCCGGGACAGAGTCCTACGAGCAGTACTTC. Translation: CSAQAGTESYEQYF.

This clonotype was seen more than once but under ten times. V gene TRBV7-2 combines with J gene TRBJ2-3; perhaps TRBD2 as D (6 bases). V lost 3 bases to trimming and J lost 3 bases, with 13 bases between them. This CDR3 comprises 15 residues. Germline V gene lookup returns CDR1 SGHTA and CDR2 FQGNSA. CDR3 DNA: TGTGCCAGCAGCTTGTGGGCTAGCGAGACAGATACGCAGTATTTT. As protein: CASSLWASETDTQYF.

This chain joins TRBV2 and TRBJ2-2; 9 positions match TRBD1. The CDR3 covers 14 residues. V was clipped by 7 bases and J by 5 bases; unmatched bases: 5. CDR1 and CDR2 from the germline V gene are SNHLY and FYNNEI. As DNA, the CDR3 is TGTGCCAGCACCGACAGGGGGACGACCGGGGAGCTGTTTTTT. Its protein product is CASTDRGTTGELFF.

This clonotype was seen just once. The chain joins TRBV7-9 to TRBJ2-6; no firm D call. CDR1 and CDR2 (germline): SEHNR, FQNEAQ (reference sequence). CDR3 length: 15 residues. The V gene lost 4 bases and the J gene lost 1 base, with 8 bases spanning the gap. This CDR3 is CASSSKPSGANVLTF. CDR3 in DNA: TGTGCCAGCAGCTCCAAACCATCTGGGGCCAACGTCCTGACTTTC.

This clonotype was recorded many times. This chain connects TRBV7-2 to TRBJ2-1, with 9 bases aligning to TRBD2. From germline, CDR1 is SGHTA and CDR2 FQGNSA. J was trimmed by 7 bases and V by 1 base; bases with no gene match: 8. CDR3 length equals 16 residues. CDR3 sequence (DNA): TGTGCCAGCAGCTTAGTAGCGGGAGATTTTAGGAATGAGCAGTTCTTC. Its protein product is CASSLVAGDFRNEQFF.

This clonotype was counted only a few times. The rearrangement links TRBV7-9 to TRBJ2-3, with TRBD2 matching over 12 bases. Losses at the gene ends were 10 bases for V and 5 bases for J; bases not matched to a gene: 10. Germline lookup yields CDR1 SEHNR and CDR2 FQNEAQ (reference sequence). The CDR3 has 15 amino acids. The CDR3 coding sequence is TGTGCCATCCGACTAGCGGGAGAGGGCGGAGATACGCAGTATTTT. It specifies CAIRLAGEGGDTQYF.

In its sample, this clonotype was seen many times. CDR3: CASSQRLSTEAFF. The DNA for the CDR3 is TGCGCCAGCAGCCAGCGTCTGTCCACTGAAGCTTTCTTT. V and J are TRBV4-3 and TRBJ1-1; no reliable D call. From germline, CDR1 is LGHNA and CDR2 YSLEER. This CDR3 comprises 13 residues. V lost 3 bases and J lost 4, with 9 bases in between.

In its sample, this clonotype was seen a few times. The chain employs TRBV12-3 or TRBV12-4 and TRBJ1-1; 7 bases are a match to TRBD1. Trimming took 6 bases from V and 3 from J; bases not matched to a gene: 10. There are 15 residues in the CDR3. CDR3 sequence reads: CASRLEDREYTEAFF. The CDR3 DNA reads TGTGCCAGCAGACTTGAAGACAGGGAGTACACTGAAGCTTTCTTT.

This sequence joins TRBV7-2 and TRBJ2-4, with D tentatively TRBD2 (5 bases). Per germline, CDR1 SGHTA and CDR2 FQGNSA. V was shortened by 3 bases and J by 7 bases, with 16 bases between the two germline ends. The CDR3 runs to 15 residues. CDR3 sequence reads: CASSFWTQRGNIQYF. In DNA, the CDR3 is TGTGCCAGCAGCTTTTGGACCCAGCGCGGGAACATTCAGTACTTC.

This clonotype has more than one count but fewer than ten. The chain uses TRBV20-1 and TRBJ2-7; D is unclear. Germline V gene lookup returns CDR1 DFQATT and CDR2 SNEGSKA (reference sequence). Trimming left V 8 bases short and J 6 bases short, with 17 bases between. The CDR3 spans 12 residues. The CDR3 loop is CSWTLVRPEQYF. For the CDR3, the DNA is TGCAGTTGGACCCTAGTGCGGCCCGAGCAGTACTTC.

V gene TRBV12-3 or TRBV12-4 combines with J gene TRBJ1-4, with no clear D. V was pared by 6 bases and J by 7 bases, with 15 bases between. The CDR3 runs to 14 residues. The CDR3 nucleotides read TGTGCCAGCAGACCCTCCCGTTTGGTTGAAAAACTGTTTTTT. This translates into CASRPSRLVEKLFF.

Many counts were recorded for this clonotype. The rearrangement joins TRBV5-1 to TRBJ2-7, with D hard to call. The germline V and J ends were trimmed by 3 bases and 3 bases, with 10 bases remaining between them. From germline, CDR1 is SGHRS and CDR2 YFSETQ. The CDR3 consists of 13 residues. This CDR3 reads CASSSPGFYEQYF. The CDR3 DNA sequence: TGCGCCAGCAGCTCCCCCGGGTTCTACGAGCAGTACTTC.

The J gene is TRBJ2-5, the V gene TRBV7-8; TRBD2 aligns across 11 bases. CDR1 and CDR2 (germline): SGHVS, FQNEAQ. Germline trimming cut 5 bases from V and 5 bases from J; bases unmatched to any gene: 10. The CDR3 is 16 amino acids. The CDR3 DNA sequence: TGTGCCAGCAGCCCAACTCGACTAGCGGGAAGGGAGACCCAGTACTTC. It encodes CASSPTRLAGRETQYF.

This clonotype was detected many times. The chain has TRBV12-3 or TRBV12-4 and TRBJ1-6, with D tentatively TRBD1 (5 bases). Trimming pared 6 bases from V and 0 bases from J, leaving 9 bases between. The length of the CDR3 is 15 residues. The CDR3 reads CASSWGSSYNSPLHF. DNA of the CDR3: TGTGCCAGCAGCTGGGGGAGCTCCTATAATTCACCCCTCCACTTT.

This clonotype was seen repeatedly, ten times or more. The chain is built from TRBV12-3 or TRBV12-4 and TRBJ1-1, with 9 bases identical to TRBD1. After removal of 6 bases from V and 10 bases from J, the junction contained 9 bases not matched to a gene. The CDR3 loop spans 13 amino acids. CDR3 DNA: TGTGCCAGCAGCCCGACGGGGACAGGGCGAGCTTTCTTT. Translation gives CASSPTGTGRAFF.